The 21 T cell receptor beta chains given below trace back to one sample, sequenced in a study of blood T cell repertoires in COVID-19. Method: immunoSEQ multiplex PCR; TCRdb's copy keeps in-frame clones and lacks some. The data contain hundreds of thousands of clones, around 80% of them seen just once; the ten biggest clones take up under 2%. Sequencing input: peripheral blood. These receptors were collected from a woman older than 75 with acute or convalescent COVID-19.

In its sample, this clone was seen once. This chain connects TRBV2 to TRBJ2-3; D call uncertain. The CDR3 has 13 residues. CDR1 and CDR2 from the germline V gene are SNHLY and FYNNEI. The ends were cut back, 7 bases at V and 0 bases at J, with 8 bases in the middle. The CDR3 spells CASKLTSTDTQYF. CDR3 bases: TGTGCCAGCAAACTAACTAGCACAGATACGCAGTATTTT.

This clone was picked up one time. The chain is built from TRBV5-6 and TRBJ2-7; the D gene is possibly TRBD2 (6 bases). V was shortened by 4 bases and J by 5 bases, with 16 bases between the two germline ends. Germline assignment: CDR1 SGHDT and CDR2 YYEEEE. The CDR3 runs to 14 residues. The CDR3: CASSRYMPGDEQYF. The CDR3 DNA reads as TGTGCCAGCAGCCGGTACATGCCGGGGGACGAGCAGTACTTC.

The rearrangement links TRBV19 to TRBJ2-1, with 9 bases lining up with TRBD2. The V gene's germline CDR1 is LNHDA and CDR2 SQIVND (reference sequence). The CDR3 is 15 amino acids. With 1 base clipped from V and 9 bases from J, the junction kept 7 bases outside the gene matches. The CDR3 here is CASSIVAGGSGEQFF. CDR3 bases: TGTGCCAGTAGTATAGTCGCGGGGGGGAGCGGTGAGCAGTTCTTC.

This clone was seen a handful of times. This chain connects TRBV5-1 to TRBJ2-7; D is unresolved. Deletions cut 0 bases from V and 0 bases from J, with 10 bases between. The germline CDR1 and CDR2 sequences are SGHRS and YFSETQ. This CDR3 has 15 amino acids. The chain's CDR3 is CASSLDPSSSYEQYF. The CDR3 DNA is TGCGCCAGCAGCTTGGACCCTTCGAGCTCCTACGAGCAGTACTTC.

The chain couples TRBV10-3 to TRBJ1-3; D possibly corresponds to TRBD1 (5 bases). Looked up from germline, CDR1 is ENHRY and CDR2 is SYGVKD. The V end lost 0 bases, the J end lost 0 bases, and 9 bases lay between the germline ends. The CDR3 spans 16 residues. The DNA for the CDR3 is TGTGCCATCAGTGAGTCGGGGCGAAGCTCTGGAAACACCATATATTTT. Its translation is CAISESGRSSGNTIYF.

V is TRBV11-2 and J is TRBJ2-4, with D maybe TRBD2 (5 bases). V was clipped by 0 bases and J by 3 bases, with 12 bases between them. This CDR3 has 16 amino acids. Germline values: CDR1 SGHAT, CDR2 FQNNGV. The CDR3 loop is CASSLDIGKGKNIQYF. DNA for the CDR3: TGTGCCAGCAGCTTAGATATCGGGAAGGGCAAAAACATTCAGTACTTC.

This clone has only a few counts. This chain joins TRBV30 and TRBJ1-6, with a weak D call TRBD1 (5 bases). V was clipped by 3 bases and J by 9 bases, with 9 bases between them. CDR3 size: 12 residues. The germline V gene has CDR1 GTSNPN and CDR2 SVGIG (reference sequence). The CDR3 bases are TGTGCCTGGAGCGGGGGGAGTTCACCCCTCCACTTT. The encoded protein is CAWSGGSSPLHF.

The chain recombines TRBV7-2 with TRBJ1-2; 9 nucleotides match TRBD1. This CDR3 contains 15 residues. Losses at the gene ends were 5 bases for V and 4 bases for J; bases not matched to a gene: 8. From germline, CDR1 is SGHTA and CDR2 FQGNSA. The CDR3 reads CASSQGGTGSYGYTF. The CDR3 region has the DNA TGTGCCAGCAGCCAAGGAGGGACAGGGTCCTATGGCTACACCTTC. Supplemented by reference TRBV7-2 and TRBJ1-2, the full variable domain reads GAGVSQSPSNKVTEKGKDVELRCDPISGHTALYWYRQSLGQGLEFLIYFQGNSAPDKSGLPSDRFSAERTGGSVSTLTIQRTQQEDSAVYLCASSQGGTGSYGYTFGSGTRLTVV.

Here the CDR3 reads CASSTQGTANYGYTF. The CDR3 DNA reads TGTGCCAGCAGCACCCAAGGAACAGCTAACTATGGCTACACCTTC. The chain carries TRBV7-2 and TRBJ1-2; no firm D call. The V end lost 5 bases, the J end lost 0 bases, and 13 bases lay between the germline ends. CDR3 length equals 15 residues. CDR1 is SGHTA, CDR2 FQGNSA, per germline.

This chain connects TRBV30 to TRBJ1-5; D is possibly TRBD1 (6 bases). The V gene lost 0 bases and the J gene lost 7 bases, with 13 bases spanning the gap. The CDR3 is 14 residues long. CDR1 is GTSNPN and CDR2 is SVGIG in the germline V gene (reference sequence). The CDR3 spells CAWSVGGGRQPQHF. The CDR3 DNA reads as TGTGCCTGGAGTGTAGGCGGGGGCCGGCAGCCCCAGCATTTT.

The chain is built from TRBV12-1 and TRBJ2-3; the D segment call TRBD2 is taken from the table without a DNA check. TRBV12-1 is annotated as a pseudogene. The CDR3 runs 19 residues. CDR3 coding DNA: TGTGCCAGCAGCTACTTTGTCCCCGCGACTAGCGGGAGGGGAGATACGCAGTATTTT. Translation gives CASSYFVPATSGRGDTQYF.

The chain recombines TRBV19 with TRBJ2-2; perhaps TRBD2 as D (6 bases). V dropped 8 bases and J dropped 1 base, with 26 bases sitting between them. The length of the CDR3 is 19 residues. Per germline, CDR1 LNHDA and CDR2 SQIVND (reference sequence). CDR3 in amino acids: CASRLFLSAGGLNTGELFF. The CDR3 region has the DNA TGTGCCAGTCGCTTGTTTTTGTCGGCCGGAGGGCTGAACACCGGGGAGCTGTTTTTT.

This chain connects TRBV5-8 to TRBJ2-7; no clear D. V lost 4 bases, J lost 4 bases, and 12 bases lay in between. Germline V CDR1 and CDR2: SGHTS, YDEGEE. The CDR3 extends over 13 amino acids. The CDR3 coding sequence is TGTGCCAGCAGCGTGCAAAGCAATTACGAGCAGTACTTC. This encodes CASSVQSNYEQYF.

About this clone itself: Other nucleotide sequences in the sample specify the same CDR3. V is TRBV3-1 (or the pseudogene TRBV3-2) and J is TRBJ1-5; 10 nucleotides agree with TRBD1. Trimming cost V 1 base and J 4 bases; bases outside gene matches: 1. The CDR3 is made up of 15 amino acids. Germline V gene lookup returns CDR1 LGHDT and CDR2 YNNKEL (reference sequence). CDR3 in DNA: TGTGCCAGCAGCCAAGGGACAGGGGGGAATCAGCCCCAGCATTTT. Its translation is CASSQGTGGNQPQHF.

This chain links TRBV29-1 with TRBJ2-4; D might be TRBD1 (6 bases). Germline V gives CDR1 SQVTM, CDR2 ANQGSEA. The CDR3 covers 16 residues. Trimming pared 0 bases from V and 1 base from J, leaving 13 bases between. The CDR3 loop reads CSVEEQGRAAKNIQYF. The DNA for the CDR3 is TGCAGCGTTGAAGAACAGGGAAGGGCGGCCAAAAACATTCAGTACTTC.

The J gene is TRBJ1-1, the V gene TRBV24-1; 7 bases agree with TRBD1. The junction had 4 bases not matched to a gene; V was cut back by 4 bases and J by 6 bases. The CDR3 is made up of 13 amino acids. Germline values: CDR1 KGHDR, CDR2 SFDVKD. This CDR3 is CATSDTDRAEAFF. The CDR3 nucleotides read TGTGCCACCAGTGACACAGACAGGGCTGAAGCTTTCTTT.

As for this clone: A read error may account for a junction end that differs from germline. CDR3 DNA sequence: TGTGCTAGCAGCTTAGGGAGGTCAGGGGGCGGAGAGACCCAGTACTTC. It encodes CASSLGRSGGGETQYF. The chain joins TRBV7-7 to TRBJ2-5; 8 nucleotides align to TRBD1. The CDR3 is 16 residues long. CDR1 is SSHAT and CDR2 is FNYEAQ in the germline V gene (reference sequence).

The chain employs TRBV7-2 and TRBJ1-2; the match to TRBD1 covers 8 bases. With V trimmed by 3 bases and J by 3 bases, 6 bases remained unmatched. CDR3 size: 15 residues. CDR1 and CDR2 from the germline V gene are SGHTA and FQGNSA. CDR3 region: CASSFDRGGYYGYTF. The CDR3 DNA reads TGTGCCAGCAGCTTTGACAGGGGCGGTTACTATGGCTACACCTTC.

The chain uses TRBV5-1 and TRBJ2-3, with TRBD2 identical over 10 bases. The V gene end was trimmed by 1 base and the J gene end by 4 bases; junction bases not matched to a gene: 12. Per the germline V gene, CDR1 is SGHRS and CDR2 is YFSETQ. The CDR3 runs to 18 residues. The CDR3 sequence: CASSLRPSGGRRADTQYF. The CDR3 bases are TGCGCCAGCAGCTTGAGACCTAGCGGGGGTCGTCGGGCAGATACGCAGTATTTT.

The rearrangement links TRBV20-1 to TRBJ2-2; perhaps TRBD2 as D (5 bases). The CDR3 runs to 14 residues. CDR1 DFQATT and CDR2 SNEGSKA come from the germline V gene (reference sequence). The V end was cut by 3 bases, the J end by 6 bases, with 14 bases between. CDR3 DNA sequence: TGCAGTGCTAGTTACCGGGAAATGTCCGGGGAGCTGTTTTTT. It codes for CSASYREMSGELFF.

About this clone itself: The junction differs from germline at one of its ends, possibly a read error. The rearrangement uses TRBV6-5 and TRBJ1-2, with 10 bases fitting TRBD1. The CDR3 consists of 12 residues. Germline CDR1 MNHEY, CDR2 SVGAGI. The CDR3 DNA is TGTGCCAGCAGTCCCCGGGACAGGGGATGGGCCTTC. Its protein is CASSPRDRGWAF.